This T cell receptor (beta chain) was recorded in a study of cytomegalovirus exposure and HLA in healthy donors. Turning to the study itself: In a previous analysis, approximately 110 million unique TCR beta sequences were found from about 179 million T cells.

The PCR used 60 Vbeta and 13 Jbeta primers. Sequencing was performed with immunoSEQ multiplex PCR; in TCRdb, only in-frame clones are kept and a portion is missing. The sample contains roughly 150,000 clones, about 75% of which appear only once. CDR3 size: 17 residues. Germline CDR1 reads KGHSH; CDR2 reads LQKENI. V was shortened by 0 bases and J by 1 base, with 15 bases between the two germline ends. Input material: PBMCs. This TCR derives from a woman aged 25 to 39 in good health and CMV-seronegative. The chain couples TRBV18 to TRBJ1-1; tentative D call: TRBD1 (5 bases). CDR3 sequence reads: CASSPPEGLRTNTEAFF. DNA of the CDR3: TGTGCCAGCTCACCACCGGAGGGACTAAGAACGAACACTGAAGCTTTCTTT.